Presented here are 20 T cell receptor beta chains from one specimen sequenced in a study of OX40 agonist ivuxolimab in advanced cancers. Clones were read by immunoSEQ multiplex PCR, and TCRdb kept only the in-frame ones, dropping some. The repertoire holds some 50,000 clones, with approximately 81% as singletons. Material: CD4+ or CD8+ T cells sorted from blood, obtained in a trial of the OX40 agonist ivuxolimab. These receptors were obtained from an adult with an advanced solid tumor such as melanoma, head and neck, liver or kidney cancer.

In the case of this clone: Other DNA sequences in the same sample also yield this CDR3. The J gene is TRBJ2-3, the V gene TRBV10-1; TRBD2 is a possible D gene (5 bases). Per germline, CDR1 WNHNN and CDR2 SYGVQD (reference sequence). V was pared by 3 bases and J by 5 bases, with 6 bases between. The CDR3 loop spans 12 amino acids. The CDR3 sequence: CASSERGDTQYF. In DNA form, the CDR3 reads TGCGCCAGCAGTGAACGGGGAGATACGCAGTATTTT.

This sequence joins TRBV5-1 and TRBJ2-1; perhaps TRBD2 as D (6 bases). The CDR3 sequence is 15 residues long. In germline, CDR1 is SGHRS, CDR2 YFSETQ. Trimming removed 4 bases from V and 0 bases from J, with 11 bases in between. The CDR3, as DNA: TGCGCCAGCAGCCCTAGCGAAGCCTCCTACAATGAGCAGTTCTTC. It encodes CASSPSEASYNEQFF. Based on the CDR3 plus reference TRBV5-1 and TRBJ2-1, the full variable domain is KAGVTQTPRYLIKTRGQQVTLSCSPISGHRSVSWYQQTPGQGLQFLFEYFSETQRNKGNFPGRFSGRQFSNSRSEMNVSTLELGDSALYLCASSPSEASYNEQFFGPGTRLTVL.

The chain couples TRBV27 to TRBJ1-1; the match to TRBD1 covers 7 bases. CDR3 size: 14 residues. Germline lookup yields CDR1 MNHEY and CDR2 SMNVEV (reference sequence). With 10 bases clipped from V and 3 bases from J, the junction kept 11 bases outside the gene matches. CDR3 sequence (DNA): TGTGCCACCACCCCAGGGGGGACGTACACTGAAGCTTTCTTT. Amino acids: CATTPGGTYTEAFF.

In the case of this clone: One end of the junction is discordant with germline, which a read error may explain. This sequence joins TRBV5-1 and TRBJ2-7, with 9 bases identical to TRBD1. The germline V gene encodes CDR1 SGHRS and CDR2 YFSETQ. The CDR3 has 14 residues. The CDR3 nucleotides are TGTGCCAGCAGCTGGGGACAGGGCCCCTACGAGCAGTACTTC. Its protein product is CASSWGQGPYEQYF.

The CDR3 is CASSKVRTGGSNEQFF. CDR3 nucleotide sequence: TGTGCCAGCAGCAAAGTAAGAACGGGAGGATCCAATGAGCAGTTCTTC. The chain combines TRBV21-1 with TRBJ2-1; the D call in the table, TRBD2, was not verified against the DNA. TRBV21-1 is noted as a pseudogene. The CDR3 covers 16 residues.

V is TRBV29-1 and J is TRBJ2-3, with D perhaps TRBD2 (6 bases). The CDR3 runs to 14 residues. CDR1 is SQVTM, CDR2 ANQGSEA, per germline. Trimming removed 7 bases from V and 0 bases from J, with 14 bases in between. CDR3 sequence reads: CSAWGGPSTDTQYF. Written as DNA, the CDR3 is TGCAGCGCCTGGGGAGGCCCTAGCACAGATACGCAGTATTTT.

This chain joins TRBV7-3 and TRBJ2-2; 9 nucleotides line up with TRBD2. Germline CDR1 reads SGHTA; CDR2 reads FQGTGA. With V trimmed by 5 bases and J by 5 bases, 15 bases remained unmatched. The CDR3 runs to 18 residues. The CDR3 coding sequence is TGTGCCAGCAGCCCCAAGTCGTGGCTAGCGGGAAGAACCGGGGAGCTGTTTTTT. As protein: CASSPKSWLAGRTGELFF.

The chain joins TRBV5-1 to TRBJ1-1; 9 bases are a match to TRBD1. The germline V gene encodes CDR1 SGHRS and CDR2 YFSETQ. V was clipped by 3 bases and J by 2 bases; unmatched bases: 14. The CDR3 has 18 residues. The CDR3 reads CASSSGTGGAWGNTEAFF. The CDR3, as DNA: TGCGCCAGCAGCTCTGGTACAGGGGGCGCGTGGGGTAACACTGAAGCTTTCTTT.

CDR3 region: CASSGQGLAKNIQYF. CDR3 in DNA: TGTGCCAGCTCCGGGCAAGGGCTAGCCAAAAACATTCAGTACTTC. The chain recombines TRBV6-6 with TRBJ2-4; no clear D gene. The V gene's germline CDR1 is MNHNY and CDR2 SVGAGI (reference sequence). The CDR3 is made up of 15 amino acids. V lost 8 bases, J lost 0 bases, and 14 bases lay in between.

The chain links TRBV25-1 to TRBJ2-7; D uncertain. The CDR3 contains 12 residues. The germline CDR1 and CDR2 sequences are MGHDK and SYGVNS. The V end was cut by 2 bases, the J end by 3 bases, with 5 bases between. The CDR3 bases are TGTGCCAGCAGTGAAACATACTACGAGCAGTACTTC. It specifies CASSETYYEQYF.

A few counts support this clone. The V gene is TRBV5-5, the J gene TRBJ2-2; D uncertain. Germline V gene lookup returns CDR1 SGHKS and CDR2 YYEKEE (reference sequence). This CDR3 is built from 13 residues. Trimming removed 4 bases at V and 1 base at J, with 5 bases between. In nucleotides, the CDR3 is TGTGCCAGCAGCCCCCGGAACACCGGGGAGCTGTTTTTT. It specifies CASSPRNTGELFF. The variable domain in full, completed from reference TRBV5-5 and TRBJ2-2, reads DAGVTQSPTHLIKTRGQQVTLRCSPISGHKSVSWYQQVLGQGPQFIFQYYEKEERGRGNFPDRFSARQFPNYSSELNVNALLLGDSALYLCASSPRNTGELFFGEGSRLTVL.

CDR3 bases: TGTGCCAGCAGCTTTAGAAATCTACGTTGGGACAGGGGTTATCATCAGCCCCAGCATTTT. Translated, it gives CASSFRNLRWDRGYHQPQHF. The V and J genes are TRBV7-8 and TRBJ1-5, with TRBD1 matching over 10 bases. CDR1 is SGHVS, CDR2 FQNEAQ, per germline. This CDR3 is built from 20 residues. V was pared by 3 bases and J by 5 bases, with 19 bases of the junction left unmatched.

V is TRBV2 and J is TRBJ1-2; the match to TRBD1 covers 8 bases. CDR3 length: 15 residues. With 1 base clipped from V and 4 bases from J, the junction kept 5 bases outside the gene matches. Germline V CDR1 and CDR2: SNHLY, FYNNEI. The DNA for the CDR3 is TGTGCCAGCAGTGAAGTTCAGGGGGCTAGCTATGGCTACACCTTC. It encodes CASSEVQGASYGYTF.

The V and J genes are TRBV14 and TRBJ2-2; D gene ambiguous. The ends were cut back, 2 bases at V and 4 bases at J, with 8 bases in the middle. CDR1 is SGHDN, CDR2 FVKESK, per germline. CDR3 size: 14 residues. The CDR3 sequence: CASSQTVSTGELFF. CDR3 DNA sequence: TGTGCCAGCAGCCAAACAGTCAGCACCGGGGAGCTGTTTTTT. Together with reference TRBV14 and TRBJ2-2, the CDR3 gives the full variable domain: EAGVTQFPSHSVIEKGQTVTLRCDPISGHDNLYWYRRVMGKEIKFLLHFVKESKQDESGMPNNRFLAERTGGTYSTLKVQPAELEDSGVYFCASSQTVSTGELFFGEGSRLTVL.

The rearrangement links TRBV28 to TRBJ2-7; 11 bases line up with TRBD2. Unmatched junction bases numbered 9, after V lost 4 bases and J lost 4 bases. Germline-derived CDR1 and CDR2 are MDHEN and SYDVKM. The CDR3 runs 16 residues. The CDR3 nucleotides are TGTGCCAGCAGTTCCGAGGGTACTAGCGGGAGTTACGAGCAGTACTTC. This translates into CASSSEGTSGSYEQYF. The whole variable domain, remainder taken from reference TRBV28 and TRBJ2-7, is DVKVTQSSRYLVKRTGEKVFLECVQDMDHENMFWYRQDPGLGLRLIYFSYDVKMKEKGDIPEGYSVSREKKERFSLILESASTNQTSMYLCASSSEGTSGSYEQYFGPGTRLTVT.

The chain joins TRBV25-1 to TRBJ1-4, with D perhaps TRBD1 (6 bases). The CDR3 is 14 amino acids. Germline V gene data show CDR1 as MGHDK and CDR2 as SYGVNS. Trimming left V 4 bases short and J 4 bases short, with 10 bases between. The CDR3 bases are TGTGCCAGCAGTGGGGGGACAATTAATGAAAAACTGTTTTTT. This encodes CASSGGTINEKLFF.

The chain couples TRBV18 to TRBJ2-3; 8 nucleotides match TRBD1. CDR3 length: 15 amino acids. In germline, CDR1 is KGHSH, CDR2 LQKENI. Losses at the gene ends were 3 bases for V and 4 bases for J; bases not matched to a gene: 6. The CDR3: CASSPVRTGSDTQYF. CDR3 in DNA: TGTGCCAGCTCACCTGTTAGGACAGGGTCAGATACGCAGTATTTT. Using reference TRBV18 and TRBJ2-3 for the parts outside the CDR3, the full variable domain is NAGVMQNPRHLVRRRGQEARLRCSPMKGHSHVYWYRQLPEEGLKFMVYLQKENIIDESGMPKERFSAEFPKEGPSILRIQQVVRGDSAAYFCASSPVRTGSDTQYFGPGTRLTVL.

This clone is medium-sized by share. V and J are TRBV20-1 and TRBJ1-2, with D tentatively TRBD1 (6 bases). The CDR3 length is 11 residues. V was trimmed by 4 bases and J by 5 bases, leaving 8 bases between them. CDR1 is DFQATT, CDR2 SNEGSKA, per germline (reference sequence). DNA for the CDR3: TGCAGTGCTACACAGGGATATGGCTACACCTTC. This sequence encodes CSATQGYGYTF.

This sequence joins TRBV6-1 and TRBJ1-1; 9 bases agree with TRBD1. Germline V gives CDR1 MNHNS, CDR2 SASEGT. CDR3 length equals 15 residues. V shed 10 bases and J 5 bases; nucleotides not matched to a gene: 14. CDR3 DNA: TGTGCCACGCGCCCGGACAGGGGCGGCGGGACTGAAGCTTTCTTT. Translating gives CATRPDRGGGTEAFF.

The chain recombines TRBV11-3 with TRBJ2-7; 8 bases fit TRBD2. Germline lookup yields CDR1 SGHNT and CDR2 YENEEA. V gave up 5 bases and J gave up 7 bases; unmatched junction bases: 10. CDR3 length equals 14 residues. The CDR3 is CASSRGGRIYEQYF. CDR3 sequence (DNA): TGTGCCAGCAGCCGCGGCGGGAGGATTTATGAGCAGTACTTC.